The rows below give T cell receptor beta chains drawn from one sample of a study of shared clonotypes between healthy human individuals. The protocol was immunoSEQ multiplex PCR, while the TCRdb copy is restricted to in-frame clones and leaves out a portion. The top ten clones hold approximately 0.9% of a sample with 950,000 to 1,200,000 clones, roughly 77% of them seen once. The sample consisted of memory CD4+ T cells from PBMCs. The receptors come from a man aged 18 to 30 in good health. Some clones in this sample may be carry-over from other donors' samples. Both conserved end residues are part of each CDR3. The order of the fields is V gene, J gene, D gene, clone size, CDR3 protein, CDR3 DNA. The D gene is left open where the match is weak. Part of the rows lack a size; the others show once, few, many or a class for expanded clones.

v_gene: TRBV7-2; j_gene: TRBJ1-1; d_gene: .; abundance: .; CDR3aa: CASSLFGSRNTEAFF; CDR3nt: TGTGCCAGCAGCTTATTTGGGTCTCGGAACACTGAAGCTTTCTTT
v_gene: TRBV2; j_gene: TRBJ1-5; d_gene: .; abundance: few; CDR3aa: CASSESMRAVQPQHF; CDR3nt: TGTGCCAGCAGTGAGTCAATGCGGGCGGTCCAGCCCCAGCATTTT
v_gene: TRBV6-1; j_gene: TRBJ2-5; d_gene: TRBD2; abundance: .; CDR3aa: CASSEIGLAETQYF; CDR3nt: TGTGCCAGCAGTGAAATTGGACTAGCAGAGACCCAGTACTTC
v_gene: TRBV2; j_gene: TRBJ1-2; d_gene: .; abundance: .; CDR3aa: CASSDGGTYGYTF; CDR3nt: TGTGCCAGCAGCGACGGGGGGACCTATGGCTACACCTTC
v_gene: TRBV19; j_gene: TRBJ2-2; d_gene: TRBD2; abundance: .; CDR3aa: CASSRLAGATGELFF; CDR3nt: TGTGCCAGTAGTAGACTAGCGGGAGCAACCGGGGAGCTGTTTTTT
v_gene: TRBV7-9; j_gene: TRBJ1-2; d_gene: .; abundance: .; CDR3aa: CASSLEGQGPGYTF; CDR3nt: TGTGCCAGCAGCTTAGAGGGGCAGGGGCCTGGCTACACCTTC
v_gene: TRBV11-2; j_gene: TRBJ1-1; d_gene: .; abundance: many; CDR3aa: CASSLENTEAFF; CDR3nt: TGTGCCAGCAGCTTAGAGAACACTGAAGCTTTCTTT
v_gene: TRBV6-6; j_gene: TRBJ1-5; d_gene: TRBD1; abundance: .; CDR3aa: CASQGVSDQPQHF; CDR3nt: TGTGCCAGCCAGGGGGTCAGCGATCAGCCCCAGCATTTT
v_gene: TRBV19; j_gene: TRBJ1-2; d_gene: TRBD1; abundance: .; CDR3aa: CASTLNRGVDGYTF; CDR3nt: TGTGCCAGTACCCTAAACAGGGGCGTGGATGGCTACACCTTC
v_gene: TRBV30; j_gene: TRBJ1-6; d_gene: TRBD1; abundance: .; CDR3aa: CARRQGDSPLHF; CDR3nt: TGTGCCCGGCGACAGGGGGATTCACCCCTCCACTTT
v_gene: TRBV7-2; j_gene: TRBJ2-1; d_gene: .; abundance: .; CDR3aa: CASSFDRLGYEQFF; CDR3nt: TGTGCCAGCAGCTTTGACAGGTTGGGTTATGAGCAGTTCTTC
v_gene: TRBV5-1; j_gene: TRBJ2-5; d_gene: TRBD2; abundance: .; CDR3aa: CASSSFSGRAGLEETQYF; CDR3nt: TGCGCCAGCAGCTCGTTTAGCGGGAGAGCGGGTCTGGAAGAGACCCAGTACTTC
v_gene: TRBV6-5; j_gene: TRBJ2-7; d_gene: .; abundance: .; CDR3aa: CASSSRAGDYEQYF; CDR3nt: TGTGCCAGCAGTTCCAGGGCCGGGGACTACGAGCAGTACTTC
v_gene: TRBV4-2; j_gene: TRBJ2-7; d_gene: TRBD1; abundance: .; CDR3aa: CASSLAGQGPYEQYF; CDR3nt: TGTGCCAGCAGCCTTGCGGGACAGGGGCCCTACGAGCAGTACTTC
v_gene: TRBV27; j_gene: TRBJ2-1; d_gene: TRBD1; abundance: .; CDR3aa: CATHRGRAYNEQFF; CDR3nt: TGTGCCACCCACAGGGGTAGGGCTTACAATGAGCAGTTCTTC
v_gene: TRBV28; j_gene: TRBJ2-7; d_gene: TRBD1; abundance: .; CDR3aa: CASSLVQQGSEQYF; CDR3nt: TGTGCCAGCAGTTTGGTCCAACAGGGGAGCGAGCAGTACTTC
v_gene: TRBV28; j_gene: TRBJ1-2; d_gene: TRBD1; abundance: once; CDR3aa: CASSLPGQAPFYGYTF; CDR3nt: TGTGCCAGCAGTTTACCGGGACAGGCACCCTTCTATGGCTACACCTTC
v_gene: TRBV6-5; j_gene: TRBJ2-1; d_gene: .; abundance: once; CDR3aa: CATRATAGDEQFF; CDR3nt: TGTGCCACCAGGGCGACGGCTGGGGATGAGCAGTTCTTC
v_gene: TRBV7-2; j_gene: TRBJ2-1; d_gene: .; abundance: .; CDR3aa: CASSEDGYNEQFF; CDR3nt: TGTGCCAGCAGCGAAGACGGCTACAATGAGCAGTTCTTC